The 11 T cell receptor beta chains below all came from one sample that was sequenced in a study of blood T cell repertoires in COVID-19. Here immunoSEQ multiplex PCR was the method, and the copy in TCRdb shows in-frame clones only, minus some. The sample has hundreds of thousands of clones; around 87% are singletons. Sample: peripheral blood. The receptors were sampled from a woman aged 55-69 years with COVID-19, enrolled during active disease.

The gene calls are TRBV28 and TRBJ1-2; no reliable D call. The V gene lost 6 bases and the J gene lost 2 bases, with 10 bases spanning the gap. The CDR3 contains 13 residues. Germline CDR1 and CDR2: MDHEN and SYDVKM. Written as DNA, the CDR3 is TGTGCCAGCAGCCTGGCCGCAAACTATGGCTACACCTTC. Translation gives CASSLAANYGYTF.

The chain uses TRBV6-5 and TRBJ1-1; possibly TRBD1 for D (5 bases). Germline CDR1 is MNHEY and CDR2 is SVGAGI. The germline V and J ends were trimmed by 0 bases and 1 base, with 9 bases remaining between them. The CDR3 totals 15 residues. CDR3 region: CASSYSQGRNTEAFF. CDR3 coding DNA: TGTGCCAGCAGTTACTCCCAGGGTAGGAACACTGAAGCTTTCTTT.

The CDR3 bases are TGTGCCAGCAGAGGGACTCACTCAACAGATACGCAGTATTTT. Translated, it gives CASRGTHSTDTQYF. The V call is TRBV7-2, the J call TRBJ2-3; D is possibly TRBD2 (6 bases). CDR3 size: 14 residues. From germline, CDR1 is SGHTA and CDR2 FQGNSA. Deletions cut 6 bases from V and 3 bases from J, with 13 bases between.

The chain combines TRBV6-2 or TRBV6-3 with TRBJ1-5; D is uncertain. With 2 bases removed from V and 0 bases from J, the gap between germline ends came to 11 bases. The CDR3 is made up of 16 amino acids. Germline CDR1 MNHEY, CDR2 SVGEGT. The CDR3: CASSYRGSNSNQPQHF. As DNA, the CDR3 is TGTGCCAGCAGTTACCGGGGTTCTAATAGCAATCAGCCCCAGCATTTT.

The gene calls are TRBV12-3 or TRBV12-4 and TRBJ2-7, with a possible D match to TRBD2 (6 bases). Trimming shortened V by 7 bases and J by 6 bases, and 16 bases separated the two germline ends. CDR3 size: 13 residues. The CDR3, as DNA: TGTGCCAGCACCCCGGGACTGGGTGTCGAGCAGTACTTC. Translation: CASTPGLGVEQYF.

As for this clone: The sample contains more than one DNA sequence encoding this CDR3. Here the CDR3 reads CASSQGNYGYTF. CDR3 bases: TGTGCCAGCAGTCAGGGAAACTATGGCTACACCTTC. The genes are TRBV12-3 or TRBV12-4 and TRBJ1-2, with a possible D match to TRBD1 (5 bases). The CDR3 covers 12 residues. With 5 bases removed from V and 2 bases from J, the gap between germline ends came to 6 bases.

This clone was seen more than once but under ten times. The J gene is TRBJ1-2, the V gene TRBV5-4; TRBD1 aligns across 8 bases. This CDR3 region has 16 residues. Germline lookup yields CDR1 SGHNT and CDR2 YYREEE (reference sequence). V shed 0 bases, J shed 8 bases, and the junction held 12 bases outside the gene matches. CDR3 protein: CASSLDSGQGALGYTF. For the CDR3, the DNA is TGTGCCAGCAGCTTGGACTCGGGTCAGGGGGCTCTAGGCTACACCTTC.

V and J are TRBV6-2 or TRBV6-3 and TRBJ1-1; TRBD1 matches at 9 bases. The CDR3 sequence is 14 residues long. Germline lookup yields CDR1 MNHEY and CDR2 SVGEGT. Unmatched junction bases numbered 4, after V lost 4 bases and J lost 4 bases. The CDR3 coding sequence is TGTGCCAGCAGTTGGACAGGGGATAGCACTGAAGCTTTCTTT. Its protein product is CASSWTGDSTEAFF.

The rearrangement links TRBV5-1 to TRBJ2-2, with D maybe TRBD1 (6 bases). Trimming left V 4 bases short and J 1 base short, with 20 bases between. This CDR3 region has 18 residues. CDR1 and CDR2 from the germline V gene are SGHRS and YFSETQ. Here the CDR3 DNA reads TGCGCCAGCAGCGTCAGGATTGGACAGTTCGGGAACACCGGGGAGCTGTTTTTT. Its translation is CASSVRIGQFGNTGELFF.

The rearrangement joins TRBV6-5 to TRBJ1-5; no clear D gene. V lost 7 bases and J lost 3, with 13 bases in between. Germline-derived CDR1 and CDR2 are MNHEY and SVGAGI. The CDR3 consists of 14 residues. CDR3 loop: CASKIGLNNQPQHF. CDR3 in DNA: TGTGCCAGCAAAATAGGACTGAACAATCAGCCCCAGCATTTT.

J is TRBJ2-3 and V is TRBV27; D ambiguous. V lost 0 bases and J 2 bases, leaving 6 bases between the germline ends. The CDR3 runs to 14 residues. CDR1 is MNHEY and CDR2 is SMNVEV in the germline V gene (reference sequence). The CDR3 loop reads CASSLSQYTDTQYF. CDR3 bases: TGTGCCAGCAGTTTATCACAGTACACAGATACGCAGTATTTT.